These 14 T cell receptor beta chains share one sample of origin, sequenced in a study of blood T cell repertoires in COVID-19. Assay used: immunoSEQ multiplex PCR; TCRdb lists only in-frame clones, some missing. In the table there are some 180,000 clones, roughly 88% of which are singletons. Source material: peripheral blood. Receptors originate from a man in his fifties with COVID-19, enrolled during active disease.

This clone appeared a few times. The rearrangement joins TRBV19 to TRBJ2-2; weak D call: TRBD2 (5 bases). The V end was cut by 6 bases, the J end by 7 bases, with 12 bases between. Germline V gene data show CDR1 as LNHDA and CDR2 as SQIVND (reference sequence). This CDR3 has 13 amino acids. CDR3 amino acids: CASSGLAIGELFF. The CDR3 bases are TGTGCCAGTAGCGGCCTAGCAATCGGGGAGCTGTTTTTT.

The chain employs TRBV29-1 and TRBJ1-4, with D perhaps TRBD1 (5 bases). The germline V gene has CDR1 SQVTM and CDR2 ANQGSEA. The CDR3 is made up of 14 amino acids. Between the trimmed V and J ends, which lost 5 bases and 2 bases, there was a span of 12 bases. CDR3 bases: TGCAGCGTTCAACCACAGGCTACTAATGAAAAACTGTTTTTT. Translating it yields CSVQPQATNEKLFF. The full variable domain, completed using reference TRBV29-1 and TRBJ1-4, is SAVISQKPSRDICQRGTSLTIQCQVDSQVTMMFWYRQQPGQSLTLIATANQGSEATYESGFVIDKFPISRPNLTFSTLTVSNMSPEDSSIYLCSVQPQATNEKLFFGSGTQLSVL.

The V gene is TRBV7-3, the J gene TRBJ2-3; 7 bases line up with TRBD1. Germline V CDR1 and CDR2: SGHTA, FQGTGA. The CDR3 is 16 amino acids. Trimming took 5 bases from V and 3 from J; bases not matched to a gene: 11. CDR3 sequence reads: CASSRLGEGATDTQYF. The CDR3 bases are TGTGCCAGCAGCCGCTTGGGAGAGGGGGCAACAGATACGCAGTATTTT.

The V and J genes are TRBV5-1 and TRBJ1-1; 7 positions agree with TRBD1. V trimming: 4 bases; J trimming: 4 bases; junction bases outside the gene matches: 4. The CDR3 sequence is 13 residues long. The germline V gene has CDR1 SGHRS and CDR2 YFSETQ. The CDR3: CASSQTGSTEAFF. DNA of the CDR3: TGCGCCAGCAGCCAGACAGGGAGCACTGAAGCTTTCTTT.

V gene TRBV20-1 combines with J gene TRBJ1-6; 8 bases are a match to TRBD1. CDR1 and CDR2 (germline): DFQATT, SNEGSKA (reference sequence). The ends lost 3 bases at V and 7 bases at J; junction bases unmatched: 5. The CDR3 extends over 14 amino acids. CDR3 in amino acids: CSASLGTGNSPLHF. Written as DNA, the CDR3 is TGCAGTGCTAGTCTTGGGACAGGAAATTCACCCCTCCACTTT.

The rearrangement uses TRBV2 and TRBJ1-1, with 11 bases identical to TRBD1. The CDR3 totals 15 residues. J was trimmed by 4 bases and V by 7 bases; bases with no gene match: 8. Germline CDR1 reads SNHLY; CDR2 reads FYNNEI. CDR3 in amino acids: CASTEGGQGATEAFF. As DNA, the CDR3 is TGTGCCAGCACCGAAGGAGGACAGGGGGCCACTGAAGCTTTCTTT. Looking up the rest from reference TRBV2 and TRBJ1-1 gives the full variable domain: EPEVTQTPSHQVTQMGQEVILRCVPISNHLYFYWYRQILGQKVEFLVSFYNNEISEKSEIFDDQFSVERPDGSNFTLKIRSTKLEDSAMYFCASTEGGQGATEAFFGQGTRLTVV.

This sequence joins TRBV2 and TRBJ2-1; 7 nucleotides line up with TRBD1. The CDR3 is 15 residues long. Germline-derived CDR1 and CDR2 are SNHLY and FYNNEI. V gave up 0 bases and J gave up 6 bases; unmatched junction bases: 5. The chain's CDR3 is CASSEAGQLSNEQFF. The CDR3 DNA reads TGTGCCAGCAGTGAAGCGGGACAGTTGAGCAATGAGCAGTTCTTC.

This clone was seen only once. V usage is TRBV7-2 and J usage is TRBJ2-5, with 10 bases identical to TRBD1. Per germline, CDR1 SGHTA and CDR2 FQGNSA. The V and J ends lost 5 bases and 2 bases, in that order; junction bases with no gene match: 2. The CDR3 loop spans 14 amino acids. CDR3 region: CASSQDRGQETQYF. In nucleotides, the CDR3 is TGTGCCAGCAGCCAGGACAGGGGGCAAGAGACCCAGTACTTC.

This chain joins TRBV5-1 and TRBJ2-1; D might be TRBD2 (6 bases). V lost 4 bases, J lost 5 bases, and 16 bases lay in between. Germline assignment: CDR1 SGHRS and CDR2 YFSETQ. CDR3 length: 15 residues. CDR3 DNA sequence: TGCGCCAGCAGCGGCGGACGGGAGTGGGACAATGAGCAGTTCTTC. It encodes CASSGGREWDNEQFF.

The V gene is TRBV4-3, the J gene TRBJ1-2; a weak D match, TRBD1 (5 bases). V was shortened by 3 bases and J by 5 bases, with 13 bases between the two germline ends. This CDR3 has 14 residues. The V gene's germline CDR1 is LGHNA and CDR2 YSLEER. This CDR3 reads CASSQPGGNYGYTF. The CDR3 DNA sequence: TGCGCCAGCAGCCAGCCGGGGGGGAATTATGGCTACACCTTC.

The chain is built from TRBV11-2 and TRBJ2-5, with 9 positions matching TRBD1. The V gene's germline CDR1 is SGHAT and CDR2 FQNNGV. V shed 1 base, J shed 7 bases, and the junction held 7 bases outside the gene matches. CDR3 length equals 15 residues. The CDR3 spells CASSLGGTGTGTQYF. CDR3 bases: TGTGCCAGCAGCTTAGGGGGGACAGGGACGGGGACCCAGTACTTC.

This clone appeared a single time. The genes are TRBV10-3 and TRBJ2-4; TRBD1 aligns across 12 bases. From germline, CDR1 is ENHRY and CDR2 SYGVKD. V trimming: 2 bases; J trimming: 1 base; junction bases outside the gene matches: 3. The CDR3 runs 17 residues. The CDR3, as DNA: TGTGCCATCAGTGAGGGAGGGACAGGGGGCGCCAAAAACATTCAGTACTTC. It translates to CAISEGGTGGAKNIQYF.

The chain employs TRBV7-8 and TRBJ1-1, with D possibly being TRBD1 (5 bases). CDR1 is SGHVS, CDR2 FQNEAQ, per germline. The CDR3 runs 16 residues. Trimming left V 4 bases short and J 10 bases short, with 25 bases between. DNA for the CDR3: TGTGCCAGCAGCTCCGTACACGGATCACAGTTTACAGGAGCTTTCTTT. Protein product: CASSSVHGSQFTGAFF.

The rearrangement links TRBV5-1 to TRBJ2-2; TRBD2 might be the D (5 bases). CDR3 length: 15 amino acids. V shed 5 bases and J shed 1 base, with 12 bases lying between them. Germline V gene lookup returns CDR1 SGHRS and CDR2 YFSETQ. The CDR3 here is CASRPGGGNTGELFF. The DNA for the CDR3 is TGCGCCAGCAGACCAGGAGGCGGGAACACCGGGGAGCTGTTTTTT.